This T cell receptor beta chain comes out of a study of blood T cell repertoires in COVID-19. Study-level information: Both acute and convalescent COVID-19 samples were obtained from the United States, Italy and Spain.

Sequencing used immunoSEQ multiplex PCR; TCRdb keeps in-frame clones, though not all of them. Among under 200,000 clones listed, roughly 81% were seen once. The CDR3 totals 16 residues. V was trimmed by 5 bases and J by 3 bases, leaving 20 bases between them. The V gene's germline CDR1 is SGHNT and CDR2 YYREEE (reference sequence). The chain couples TRBV5-4 to TRBJ1-2, with TRBD1 as a possible D gene (5 bases). The sequencing input was peripheral blood. This TCR was recovered from a man aged 35 to 55 with acute or convalescent COVID-19. In nucleotides, the CDR3 is TGTGCCAGCAGTTCGCTGCGGCAGGGTAAGGACTATGGCTACACCTTC. Its translation is CASSSLRQGKDYGYTF.